The rows below give T cell receptor beta chains drawn from one sample of a study of shared clonotypes between healthy human individuals. Sequenced by immunoSEQ multiplex PCR; TCRdb stores in-frame clones only, minus some. Of fewer than 850,000 clones listed, about 90% are singletons. The sample was memory CD8+ T cells from PBMCs. All receptors derive from a young man in good health. Some clones in this sample may be carry-over from other donors' samples. CDR3s include the opening cysteine and the closing phenylalanine or tryptophan. D genes are given only for firm matches. The size field is filled for only some rows; it gives once, few, many or a size class.

d_gene | abundance | j_gene | v_gene | CDR3nt | CDR3aa
NA | NA | TRBJ1-2 | TRBV28 | TGTGCCAGCAGTCCTCAATTCGGGGGTTATGGCTACACCTTC | CASSPQFGGYGYTF
NA | NA | TRBJ2-6 | TRBV5-4 | TGTGCCAGCAGCTCCAGGGGGCGCGGGGGCTCCCCGTGGGGGGCCAACGTCCTGACTTTC | CASSSRGRGGSPWGANVLTF
NA | NA | TRBJ1-1 | TRBV20-1 | TGCAGTGCTAGAGTAGAGACTGAAGCTTTCTTT | CSARVETEAFF
NA | NA | TRBJ2-3 | TRBV10-3 | TGTGCCATCAGTGATTACCGACAGAATCGTTTGAACGCGATAGGCGCAGATACGCAGTATTTT | CAISDYRQNRLNAIGADTQYF
NA | NA | TRBJ2-3 | TRBV2 | TGTGCCAGCCATCCGCTGGGTGGCGGGACTTACACAGATACGCAGTATTTT | CASHPLGGGTYTDTQYF
NA | NA | TRBJ2-4 | TRBV5-8 | TGTGCCAGCAGCTTTGGGAGTAGAGAGCTAGCCAAAAACATTCAGTACTTC | CASSFGSRELAKNIQYF
NA | NA | TRBJ1-1 | TRBV21-1 | TGTGCCAGCAGCTCACAGGGTCCTCCGAACACTGAAGCTTTCTTT | CASSSQGPPNTEAFF
NA | NA | TRBJ2-6 | TRBV19 | TGTGCCAGTAGTGACCGATTCGACGGGCCTGGGGCCAACGTCCTGACTTTC | CASSDRFDGPGANVLTF
NA | once | TRBJ1-5 | TRBV10-3 | TGTGCCATCAGTGCGGGGGGTAATCCCAATCAGCCCCAGCATTTT | CAISAGGNPNQPQHF
TRBD2 | NA | TRBJ2-1 | TRBV2 | TGTGCCAGTCAGGCGGGGGTTGGGAATGAGCAGTTCTTC | CASQAGVGNEQFF
NA | NA | TRBJ1-1 | TRBV30 | TGTGCCTGGAGTTATTTCAGTTACACTGAAGCTTTCTTT | CAWSYFSYTEAFF
NA | NA | TRBJ1-5 | TRBV21-1 | TGTGCCAGCAGCAACGGTACGAGATATAGCAATCAGCCCCAGCATTTT | CASSNGTRYSNQPQHF
TRBD1 | NA | TRBJ1-2 | TRBV27 | TGTGCCAGCAGTAAGGGACAGGGGTTGGACTATGGCTACACCTTC | CASSKGQGLDYGYTF
TRBD2 | NA | TRBJ2-2 | TRBV6-4 | TGTGCCAGCAGTGGAGGTAGCGGGAGCACTGGGGAGCTGTTTTTT | CASSGGSGSTGELFF